Presented here are 32 T cell receptor beta chains from one specimen sequenced in a study of CD8 T cells in ankylosing spondylitis. One entry per CDR3 protein, called by TCRdb with MiXCR from the 5' RACE reads. The table records 300,000 to 350,000 distinct CDR3 sequences, 11% of them present only once. Material: blood, either unsorted or a sorted T cell fraction (not recorded which). Receptor source: a female donor with ankylosing spondylitis or in good health (not recorded which).

This clonotype occurred many times. The V and J genes are TRBV27 and TRBJ2-1, with 8 bases aligning to TRBD2. V dropped 9 bases and J dropped 2; count of bases not matched to a gene: 9. The CDR3 covers 15 residues. Germline CDR1 MNHEY, CDR2 SMNVEV (reference sequence). The CDR3 sequence: CARELADIAYNEQFF. The CDR3 DNA reads TGTGCCAGAGAACTAGCGGATATCGCCTACAATGAGCAGTTCTTC.

The chain employs TRBV4-1 and TRBJ1-2; 9 positions agree with TRBD1. The germline gives CDR1 MGHRA, CDR2 YSYEKL. The CDR3 totals 16 residues. V was clipped by 1 base and J by 3 bases; unmatched bases: 6. This CDR3 is CASSQGRRTGDYGYTF. The CDR3 DNA follows: TGCGCCAGCAGCCAAGGCCGGCGGACAGGGGACTATGGCTACACCTTC.

This clonotype was recorded many times. V and J are TRBV4-1 and TRBJ2-2; 7 positions agree with TRBD2. CDR1 MGHRA and CDR2 YSYEKL come from the germline V gene. V trimming: 2 bases; J trimming: 2 bases; junction bases outside the gene matches: 2. The CDR3 loop spans 15 amino acids. As DNA, the CDR3 is TGCGCCAGCAGCCAACTGGGACTAAACACCGGGGAGCTGTTTTTT. Protein: CASSQLGLNTGELFF.

The V and J genes are TRBV7-8 and TRBJ1-5; TRBD1 aligns across 10 bases. V lost 5 bases, J lost 2 bases, and 6 bases stayed unmatched. The CDR3 extends over 16 amino acids. CDR1 is SGHVS and CDR2 is FQNEAQ in the germline V gene. CDR3 residues: CASSEGQGDRNQPQHF. In DNA, the CDR3 is TGTGCCAGCAGCGAAGGACAGGGGGACCGCAATCAGCCCCAGCATTTT.

The chain carries TRBV5-1 and TRBJ2-1, with TRBD2 matching over 8 bases. The CDR3 is 15 residues long. J was trimmed by 1 base and V by 4 bases; bases with no gene match: 4. Germline CDR1 is SGHRS and CDR2 is YFSETQ. The CDR3 is CASSKPSGSYNEQFF. CDR3 coding DNA: TGCGCCAGCAGCAAACCTAGCGGGTCCTACAATGAGCAGTTCTTC.

This clonotype appeared many times. The chain is built from TRBV6-1 and TRBJ1-2, with D uncertain. The CDR3 has 13 amino acids. The V gene lost 11 bases and the J gene lost 7 bases, with 20 bases spanning the gap. Germline V gives CDR1 MNHNS, CDR2 SASEGT. The CDR3 is CAGKAGIASGYTF. The CDR3 coding sequence is TGTGCCGGAAAGGCGGGAATCGCATCTGGCTACACCTTC.

Ten or more counts support this clonotype. The V gene is TRBV27, the J gene TRBJ2-5; no clear D gene. Germline V gene data show CDR1 as MNHEY and CDR2 as SMNVEV (reference sequence). The ends were cut back, 5 bases at V and 0 bases at J, with 7 bases in the middle. This CDR3 region has 13 residues. The CDR3 DNA follows: TGTGCCAGCAGTCCATACCACCAAGAGACCCAGTACTTC. This sequence encodes CASSPYHQETQYF.

This clonotype has ten or more counts. The chain couples TRBV6-1 to TRBJ1-5; 8 nucleotides line up with TRBD1. CDR1 and CDR2 (germline): MNHNS, SASEGT. This CDR3 region has 14 residues. The J segment lost 5 bases and the V segment lost 4 bases, leaving 4 bases of the junction unmatched. The CDR3 region has the DNA TGTGCCAGCAGTGTTGGGACAGGAGATCAGCCCCAGCATTTT. Protein product: CASSVGTGDQPQHF.

The chain couples TRBV18 to TRBJ2-5; 8 bases align to TRBD2. Germline V gene lookup returns CDR1 KGHSH and CDR2 LQKENI. The CDR3 runs 13 residues. V shed 6 bases and J 5 bases; nucleotides not matched to a gene: 5. CDR3 sequence reads: CASSREGMETQYF. The CDR3 DNA is TGTGCCAGCTCTCGGGAGGGGATGGAGACCCAGTACTTC.

This clonotype was found many times. V gene TRBV5-1 combines with J gene TRBJ1-3; no clear D gene. This CDR3 is built from 13 residues. Looked up from germline, CDR1 is SGHRS and CDR2 is YFSETQ. V was clipped by 5 bases and J by 1 base, with 7 bases between them. The CDR3 nucleotides are TGCGCCAGCAGGGTGGGGTCTGGAAACACCATATATTTT. Its protein is CASRVGSGNTIYF. The entire variable domain, with the rest obtained from reference TRBV5-1 and TRBJ1-3, is as follows: KAGVTQTPRYLIKTRGQQVTLSCSPISGHRSVSWYQQTPGQGLQFLFEYFSETQRNKGNFPGRFSGRQFSNSRSEMNVSTLELGDSALYLCASRVGSGNTIYFGEGSWLTVV.

A word on this clonotype: One base away lies a much larger clone, so this may be a sequencing read error. The chain carries TRBV5-1 and TRBJ1-2; D is perhaps TRBD1 (5 bases). CDR3 length: 15 amino acids. Germline assignment: CDR1 SGHRS and CDR2 YFSETQ. The chain's CDR3 is CASSYGWGLNYGDTF. The CDR3 region has the DNA TGCGCCAGCAGCTATGGGTGGGGCCTTAACTATGGCGACACCTTC. Based on the CDR3 plus reference TRBV5-1 and TRBJ1-2, the full variable domain is KAGVTQTPRYLIKTRGQQVTLSCSPISGHRSVSWYQQTPGQGLQFLFEYFSETQRNKGNFPGRFSGRQFSNSRSEMNVSTLELGDSALYLCASSYGWGLNYGDTFGSGTRLTVV.

This clonotype occurred a few times. The chain carries TRBV7-2 and TRBJ2-7, with 11 bases that match TRBD2. V shed 4 bases and J 6 bases; nucleotides not matched to a gene: 5. The germline V gene has CDR1 SGHTA and CDR2 FQGNSA. The CDR3 consists of 14 residues. The CDR3 loop is CASSWTSGFSEQYF. The CDR3 nucleotides are TGTGCCAGCAGCTGGACTAGCGGGTTCTCCGAGCAGTACTTC.

This clonotype was recorded many times. The chain links TRBV6-6 to TRBJ1-2; no definite D call. The CDR3 has 13 amino acids. Looked up from germline, CDR1 is MNHNY and CDR2 is SVGAGI (reference sequence). Trimming shortened V by 6 bases and J by 2 bases, and 10 bases separated the two germline ends. CDR3 sequence: CASSGSENYGYTF. The CDR3 nucleotides are TGTGCCAGCAGCGGTAGCGAAAACTATGGCTACACCTTC.

The chain combines TRBV6-2 or TRBV6-3 with TRBJ2-4, with D possibly being TRBD1 (5 bases). The CDR3 spans 13 residues. Between the trimmed V and J ends, which lost 6 bases and 9 bases, there was a span of 15 bases. Germline-derived CDR1 and CDR2 are MNHEY and SVGEGT. Here the CDR3 DNA reads TGTGCCAGCAGGCCAACAGGACCCAGCATTCAGTACTTC. This gives the protein CASRPTGPSIQYF.

In its sample, this clonotype was seen many times. This sequence joins TRBV5-1 and TRBJ2-1, with 10 bases fitting TRBD2. The V segment lost 1 base and the J segment 9 bases; nucleotides outside the gene matches: 4. CDR1 is SGHRS, CDR2 YFSETQ, per germline. The CDR3 is made up of 14 amino acids. The chain's CDR3 is CASSLPSGRVEQFF. The CDR3 DNA follows: TGCGCCAGCAGCTTGCCTAGCGGGAGAGTTGAGCAGTTCTTC.

This clonotype was picked up many times. The chain combines TRBV10-2 with TRBJ1-1; D perhaps matches TRBD1 (6 bases). Looked up from germline, CDR1 is WSHSY and CDR2 is SAAADI. V was cut by 6 bases and J by 1 base, with 15 bases left in between. The CDR3 has 15 amino acids. The CDR3 loop reads CASRTGQGENTEAFF. DNA of the CDR3: TGCGCCAGCAGAACGGGACAAGGCGAGAACACTGAAGCTTTCTTT.

The chain joins TRBV20-1 to TRBJ2-7; 9 bases line up with TRBD1. CDR1 DFQATT and CDR2 SNEGSKA come from the germline V gene (reference sequence). The CDR3 has 15 residues. V lost 5 bases to trimming and J lost 2 bases; unmatched junction nucleotides: 10. This CDR3 is CSAGRRDRVTYEQYF. Written as DNA, the CDR3 is TGCAGTGCTGGACGCCGGGACAGGGTCACCTACGAGCAGTACTTC.

This clonotype came up many times. This chain links TRBV7-9 with TRBJ2-7; tentative D call: TRBD1 (6 bases). The CDR3 has 14 amino acids. CDR1 is SEHNR and CDR2 is FQNEAQ in the germline V gene (reference sequence). V lost 3 bases and J lost 6, with 15 bases in between. This CDR3 reads CASSFTGRQGEQYF. DNA of the CDR3: TGTGCCAGCAGCTTTACAGGGCGCCAAGGCGAGCAGTACTTC.

This clonotype was detected many times. This chain links TRBV20-1 with TRBJ1-1; TRBD1 matches at 7 bases. The CDR3 contains 14 residues. V was pared by 4 bases and J by 3 bases, with 8 bases of the junction left unmatched. Germline assignment: CDR1 DFQATT and CDR2 SNEGSKA (reference sequence). The CDR3 protein is CSAMDRLEDTEAFF. CDR3 DNA: TGCAGTGCTATGGACAGGCTCGAGGACACTGAAGCTTTCTTT.

CDR3 nucleotide sequence: TGTGCCAGCAGCTTCGGTAGGCGAAGCGGGAGAGCCTACAATGAGCAGTTCTTC. Translated, it gives CASSFGRRSGRAYNEQFF. The chain carries TRBV11-2 and TRBJ2-1; 8 bases agree with TRBD2. The CDR3 runs 18 residues. The ends lost 3 bases at V and 2 bases at J; junction bases unmatched: 12. The germline CDR1 and CDR2 sequences are SGHAT and FQNNGV. The variable domain in full, with the rest retrieved from reference TRBV11-2 and TRBJ2-1, is EAGVAQSPRYKIIEKRQSVAFWCNPISGHATLYWYQQILGQGPKLLIQFQNNGVVDDSQLPKDRFSAERLKGVDSTLKIQPAKLEDSAVYLCASSFGRRSGRAYNEQFFGPGTRLTVL.

Many counts were recorded for this clonotype. This chain joins TRBV20-1 and TRBJ2-7; 7 bases match TRBD2. Germline loops: CDR1 DFQATT, CDR2 SNEGSKA (reference sequence). CDR3 length: 15 residues. J gave up 5 bases and V 0 bases, and 10 bases lay outside the gene matches. The CDR3 nucleotides are TGCAGTGCTAGAGATATGAGCGGGAAGGGCCACGAGCAGTACTTC. Translation gives CSARDMSGKGHEQYF.

V and J are TRBV14 and TRBJ2-7; 7 nucleotides align to TRBD1. Germline CDR1 reads SGHDN; CDR2 reads FVKESK. This CDR3 is 15 amino acids long. After removal of 4 bases from V and 3 bases from J, the junction contained 9 bases not matched to a gene. The CDR3 here is CASSRTPGQSYEQYF. In DNA, the CDR3 is TGTGCCAGCAGCCGAACGCCGGGACAGAGCTACGAGCAGTACTTC.

This clonotype has only a few counts. The rearrangement uses TRBV28 and TRBJ1-2, with a weak D call TRBD1 (5 bases). The CDR3 spans 15 residues. Germline V gene lookup returns CDR1 MDHEN and CDR2 SYDVKM. The germline V and J ends were trimmed by 5 bases and 8 bases, with 21 bases remaining between them. The CDR3: CASSRGATNLGGYTF. The CDR3 bases are TGTGCCAGCAGTCGCGGGGCAACCAACTTAGGAGGCTACACCTTC.

The chain has TRBV6-1 and TRBJ2-4, with D perhaps assigned TRBD1 or TRBD2 (6 bases each). Germline-derived CDR1 and CDR2 are MNHNS and SASEGT. V shed 4 bases and J shed 8 bases, with 9 bases lying between them. The CDR3 covers 12 residues. DNA for the CDR3: TGTGCCAGCAGTGTTGGGGGGCACATTCAGTACTTC. Translated: CASSVGGHIQYF.

The sample holds many counts of this clonotype. The chain links TRBV18 to TRBJ1-1; the match to TRBD1 covers 7 bases. CDR1 is KGHSH, CDR2 LQKENI, per germline. This CDR3 is 16 amino acids long. J lost 0 bases, V lost 2 bases, and 6 bases had no gene match. The CDR3 sequence is CASSPTTGRMNTEAFF. The CDR3 coding sequence is TGTGCCAGCTCACCAACGACAGGGCGGATGAACACTGAAGCTTTCTTT.

This clonotype came up many times. The V and J genes are TRBV20-1 and TRBJ2-1; tentative D call: TRBD2 (6 bases). CDR1 is DFQATT, CDR2 SNEGSKA, per germline (reference sequence). This CDR3 is built from 17 residues. V lost 0 bases and J 1 base, leaving 16 bases between the germline ends. DNA of the CDR3: TGCAGTGCTAGAGATCTCTTCGGGAGTAAATCCTACAATGAGCAGTTCTTC. Translated, it gives CSARDLFGSKSYNEQFF.

There are many counts of this clonotype. The chain employs TRBV15 and TRBJ2-3, with TRBD1 as a possible D gene (5 bases). The germline V and J ends were trimmed by 3 bases and 0 bases, with 10 bases remaining between them. The CDR3 loop spans 15 amino acids. Germline V gene data show CDR1 as LNHNV and CDR2 as YYDKDF (reference sequence). The CDR3 here is CATSSPPGSTDTQYF. The CDR3 nucleotides are TGTGCCACCAGCAGTCCCCCAGGGAGCACAGATACGCAGTATTTT.

About this clonotype itself: Sequence at one end of the junction differs from germline and may be a read error. The genes are TRBV6-1 and TRBJ1-5; 9 bases align to TRBD1. The CDR3 is made up of 19 amino acids. CDR1 and CDR2 (germline): MNHNS, SASEGT. This CDR3 is CASSSLGGQGSYGNRPQHF. The CDR3, as DNA: TGTGCCAGCAGCTCCCTCGGGGGACAGGGATCATATGGCAATCGGCCCCAGCATTTT.

This clonotype was seen a few times. J is TRBJ1-4 and V is TRBV2, with 8 bases aligning to TRBD1. Germline V lookup: CDR1 SNHLY, CDR2 FYNNEI. CDR3 length: 14 amino acids. V dropped 4 bases and J dropped 7; count of bases not matched to a gene: 5. The CDR3 loop is CASSGQGHVEKLFF. The CDR3 region has the DNA TGTGCCAGCAGTGGACAGGGGCACGTTGAAAAACTGTTTTTT.

This clonotype was seen many times. The chain links TRBV12-3 or TRBV12-4 to TRBJ1-1; perhaps TRBD1 as D (5 bases). This CDR3 has 13 amino acids. Trimming cost V 7 bases and J 7 bases, with 16 bases left between them. The CDR3 region has the DNA TGTGCCAGCACCCGGCGGGGGACGATTGAAGCTTTCTTT. The encoded protein is CASTRRGTIEAFF.

Remarks on this clonotype: A much larger clone sits a single nucleotide away, making a read error possible. The chain is built from TRBV5-1 and TRBJ2-1; the D is unclear. V gave up 0 bases and J gave up 0 bases, with 7 bases separating them. This CDR3 has 15 amino acids. Germline values: CDR1 SGHRS, CDR2 YFSETQ. This CDR3 reads CASSLGHPSYNEQFF. CDR3 DNA: TGCGCCAGCAGCTTGGGGCATCCCTCCTACAATGAGCAGTTCTTC. The whole variable domain, remainder taken from reference TRBV5-1 and TRBJ2-1, is KAGVTQTPRYLIKTRGQQVTLSCSPISGHRSVSWYQQTPGQGLQFLFEYFSETQRNKGNFPGRFSGRQFSNSRSEMNVSTLELGDSALYLCASSLGHPSYNEQFFGPGTRLTVL.

This clonotype was found many times. The chain recombines TRBV20-1 with TRBJ2-2; 8 nucleotides match TRBD2. V lost 6 bases and J lost 6; bases outside the gene matches: 9. This CDR3 has 14 amino acids. Per germline, CDR1 DFQATT and CDR2 SNEGSKA (reference sequence). The CDR3 region has the DNA TGCAGTGCCCCGACCAGCGGGAGAGCCGGGGAGCTGTTTTTT. Translation gives CSAPTSGRAGELFF.